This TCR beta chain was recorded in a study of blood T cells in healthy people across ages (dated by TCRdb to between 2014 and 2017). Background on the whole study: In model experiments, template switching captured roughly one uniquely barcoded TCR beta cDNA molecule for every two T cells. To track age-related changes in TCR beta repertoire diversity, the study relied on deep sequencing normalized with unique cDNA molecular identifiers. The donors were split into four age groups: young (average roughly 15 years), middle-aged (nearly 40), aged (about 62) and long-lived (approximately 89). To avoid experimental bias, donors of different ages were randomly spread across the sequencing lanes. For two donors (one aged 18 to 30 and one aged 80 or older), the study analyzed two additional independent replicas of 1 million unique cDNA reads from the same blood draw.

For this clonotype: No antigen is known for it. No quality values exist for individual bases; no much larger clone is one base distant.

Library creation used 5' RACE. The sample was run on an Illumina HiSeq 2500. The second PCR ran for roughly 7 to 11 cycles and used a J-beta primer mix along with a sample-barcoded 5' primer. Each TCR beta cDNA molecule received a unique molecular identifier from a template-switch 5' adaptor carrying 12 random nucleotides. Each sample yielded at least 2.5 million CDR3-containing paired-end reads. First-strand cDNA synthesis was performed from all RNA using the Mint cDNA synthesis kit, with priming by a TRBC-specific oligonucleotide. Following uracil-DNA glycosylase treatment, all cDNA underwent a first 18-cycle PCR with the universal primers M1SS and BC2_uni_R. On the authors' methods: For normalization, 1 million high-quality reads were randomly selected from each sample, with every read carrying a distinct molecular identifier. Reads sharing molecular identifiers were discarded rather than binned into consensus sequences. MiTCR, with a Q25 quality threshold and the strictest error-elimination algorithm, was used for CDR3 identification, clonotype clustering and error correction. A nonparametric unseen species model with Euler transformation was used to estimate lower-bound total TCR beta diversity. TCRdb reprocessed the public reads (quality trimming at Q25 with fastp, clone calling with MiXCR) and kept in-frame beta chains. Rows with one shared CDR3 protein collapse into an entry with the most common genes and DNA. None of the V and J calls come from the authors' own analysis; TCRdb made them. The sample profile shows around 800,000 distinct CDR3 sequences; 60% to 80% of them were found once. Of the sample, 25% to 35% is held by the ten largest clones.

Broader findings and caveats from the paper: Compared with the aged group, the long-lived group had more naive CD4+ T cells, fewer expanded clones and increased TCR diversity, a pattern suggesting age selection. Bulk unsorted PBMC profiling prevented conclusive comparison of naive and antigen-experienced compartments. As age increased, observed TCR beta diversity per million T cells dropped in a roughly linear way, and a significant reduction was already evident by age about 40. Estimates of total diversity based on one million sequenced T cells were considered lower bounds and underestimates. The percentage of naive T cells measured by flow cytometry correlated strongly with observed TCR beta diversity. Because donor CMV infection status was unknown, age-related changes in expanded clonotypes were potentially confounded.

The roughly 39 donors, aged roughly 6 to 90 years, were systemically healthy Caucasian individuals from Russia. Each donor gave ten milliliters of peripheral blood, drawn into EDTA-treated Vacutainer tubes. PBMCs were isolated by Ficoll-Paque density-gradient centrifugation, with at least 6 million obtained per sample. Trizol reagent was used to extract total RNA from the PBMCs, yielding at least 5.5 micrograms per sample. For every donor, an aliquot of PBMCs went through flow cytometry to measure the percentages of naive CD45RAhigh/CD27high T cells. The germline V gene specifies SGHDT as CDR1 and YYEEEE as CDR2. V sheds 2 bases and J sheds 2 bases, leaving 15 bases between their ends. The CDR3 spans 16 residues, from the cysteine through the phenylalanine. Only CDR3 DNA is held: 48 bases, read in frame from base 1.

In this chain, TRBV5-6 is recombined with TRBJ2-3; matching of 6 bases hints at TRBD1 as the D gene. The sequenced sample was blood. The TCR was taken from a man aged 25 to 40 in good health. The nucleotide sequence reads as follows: TGTGCCAGCAGCTTTCCGAGGGGGTCCGTCACAGATACGCAGTATTTT. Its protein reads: CASSFPRGSVTDTQYF. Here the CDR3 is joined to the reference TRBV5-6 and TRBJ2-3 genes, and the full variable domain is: DAGVTQSPTHLIKTRGQQVTLRCSPKSGHDTVSWYQQALGQGPQFIFQYYEEEERQRGNFPDRFSGHQFPNYSSELNVNALLLGDSALYLCASSFPRGSVTDTQYFGPGTRLTVL.